Below are 2 T cell receptor beta chains sequenced from a single sample in a study of blood T cell repertoires in COVID-19. Repertoires were generated with immunoSEQ multiplex PCR, while TCRdb's copy carries only in-frame clones and drops some. The repertoire includes some 120,000 clones, roughly 79% of them detected once, and approximately 7.6% sits in the top ten. Sequencing was done on a sample of peripheral blood. The source is a man between 65 and 85 years old with active or convalescent COVID-19.

This chain links TRBV10-3 with TRBJ2-7, with TRBD1 matching 7 bases. The junction had 5 bases not matched to a gene; V was cut back by 7 bases and J by 2 bases. CDR1 ENHRY and CDR2 SYGVKD come from the germline V gene. The CDR3 contains 13 residues. This CDR3 reads CAITGGSTYEQYF. CDR3 DNA: TGTGCCATCACAGGGGGTTCCACCTACGAGCAGTACTTC.

This chain uses TRBV18 with TRBJ2-5; no firm D call. Germline loops: CDR1 KGHSH, CDR2 LQKENI. Trimming stripped 1 base from V and 5 bases from J, with 8 bases between. This CDR3 contains 13 residues. CDR3 sequence reads: CASSPQVEETQYF. The DNA for the CDR3 is TGTGCCAGCTCACCACAAGTCGAGGAGACCCAGTACTTC.